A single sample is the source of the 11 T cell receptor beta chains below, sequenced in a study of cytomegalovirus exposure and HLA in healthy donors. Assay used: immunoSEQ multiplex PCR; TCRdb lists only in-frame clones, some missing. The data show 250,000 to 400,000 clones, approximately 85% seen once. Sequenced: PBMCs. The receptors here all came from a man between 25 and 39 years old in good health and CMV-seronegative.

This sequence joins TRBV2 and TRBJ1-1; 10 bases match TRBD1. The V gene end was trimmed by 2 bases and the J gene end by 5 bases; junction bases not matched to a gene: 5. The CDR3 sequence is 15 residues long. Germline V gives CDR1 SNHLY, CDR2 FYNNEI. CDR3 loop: CASSETDRGWTEAFF. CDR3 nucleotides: TGTGCCAGCAGTGAAACGGACAGGGGGTGGACTGAAGCTTTCTTT. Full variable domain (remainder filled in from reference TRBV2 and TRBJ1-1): EPEVTQTPSHQVTQMGQEVILRCVPISNHLYFYWYRQILGQKVEFLVSFYNNEISEKSEIFDDQFSVERPDGSNFTLKIRSTKLEDSAMYFCASSETDRGWTEAFFGQGTRLTVV.

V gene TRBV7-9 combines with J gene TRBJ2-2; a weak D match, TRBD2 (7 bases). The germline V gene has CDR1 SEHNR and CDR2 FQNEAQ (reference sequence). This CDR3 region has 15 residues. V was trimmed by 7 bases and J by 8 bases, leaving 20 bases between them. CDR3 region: CASNIMAGAEGELFF. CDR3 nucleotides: TGTGCCAGCAACATAATGGCGGGGGCCGAGGGGGAGCTGTTTTTT.

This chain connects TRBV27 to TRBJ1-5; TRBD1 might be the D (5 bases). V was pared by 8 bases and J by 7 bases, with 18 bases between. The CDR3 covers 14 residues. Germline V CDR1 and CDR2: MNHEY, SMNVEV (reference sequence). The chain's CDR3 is CASSLKDKGQPQHF. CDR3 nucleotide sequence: TGTGCCAGCTCCTTGAAGGACAAGGGGCAGCCCCAGCATTTT.

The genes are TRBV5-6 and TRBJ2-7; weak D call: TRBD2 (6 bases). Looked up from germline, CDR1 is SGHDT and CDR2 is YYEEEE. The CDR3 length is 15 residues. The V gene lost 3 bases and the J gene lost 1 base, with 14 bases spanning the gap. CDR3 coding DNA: TGTGCCAGCAGCTGGAGGGGCGCGGGGTCCTACGAGCAGTACTTC. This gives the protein CASSWRGAGSYEQYF. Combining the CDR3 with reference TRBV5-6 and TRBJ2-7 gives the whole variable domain DAGVTQSPTHLIKTRGQQVTLRCSPKSGHDTVSWYQQALGQGPQFIFQYYEEEERQRGNFPDRFSGHQFPNYSSELNVNALLLGDSALYLCASSWRGAGSYEQYFGPGTRLTVT.

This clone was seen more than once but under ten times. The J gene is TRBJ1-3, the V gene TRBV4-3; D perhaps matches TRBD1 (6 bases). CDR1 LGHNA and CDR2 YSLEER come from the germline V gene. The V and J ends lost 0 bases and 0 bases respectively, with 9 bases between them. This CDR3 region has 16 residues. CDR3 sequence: CASSQDPGVSGNTIYF. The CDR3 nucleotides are TGCGCCAGCAGCCAAGATCCAGGGGTCTCTGGAAACACCATATATTTT.

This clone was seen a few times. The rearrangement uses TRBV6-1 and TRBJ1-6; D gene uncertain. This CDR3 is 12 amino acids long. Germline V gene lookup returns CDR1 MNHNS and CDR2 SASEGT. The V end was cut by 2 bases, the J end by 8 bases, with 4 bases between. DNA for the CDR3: TGTGCCAGCAGTGAACGGGATTCACCCCTCCACTTT. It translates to CASSERDSPLHF.

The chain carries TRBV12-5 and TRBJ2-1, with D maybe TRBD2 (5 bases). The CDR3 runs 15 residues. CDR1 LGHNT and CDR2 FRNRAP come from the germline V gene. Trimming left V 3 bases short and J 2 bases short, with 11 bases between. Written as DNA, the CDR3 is TGTGCTAGTGGTTTAACGGGGTCGACCTACAATGAGCAGTTCTTC. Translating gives CASGLTGSTYNEQFF.

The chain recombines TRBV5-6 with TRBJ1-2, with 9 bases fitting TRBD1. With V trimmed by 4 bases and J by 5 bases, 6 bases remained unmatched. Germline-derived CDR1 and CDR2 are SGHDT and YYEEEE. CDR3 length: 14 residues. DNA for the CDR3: TGTGCCAGCAGCCCACTGACAGGGGGGTATGGCTACACCTTC. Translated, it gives CASSPLTGGYGYTF. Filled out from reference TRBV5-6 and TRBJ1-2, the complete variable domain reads DAGVTQSPTHLIKTRGQQVTLRCSPKSGHDTVSWYQQALGQGPQFIFQYYEEEERQRGNFPDRFSGHQFPNYSSELNVNALLLGDSALYLCASSPLTGGYGYTFGSGTRLTVV.

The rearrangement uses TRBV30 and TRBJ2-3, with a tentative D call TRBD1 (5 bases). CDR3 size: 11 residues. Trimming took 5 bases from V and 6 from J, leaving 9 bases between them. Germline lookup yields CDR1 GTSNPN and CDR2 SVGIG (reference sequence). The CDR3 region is CAWGKGDTQYF. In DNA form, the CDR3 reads TGTGCCTGGGGAAAGGGGGATACGCAGTATTTT.

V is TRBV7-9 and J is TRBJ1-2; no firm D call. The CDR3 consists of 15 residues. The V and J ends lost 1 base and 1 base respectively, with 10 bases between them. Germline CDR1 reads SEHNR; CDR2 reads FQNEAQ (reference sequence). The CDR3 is CASSLDPGLNYGYTF. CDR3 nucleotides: TGTGCCAGCAGCTTAGATCCGGGTCTTAACTATGGCTACACCTTC. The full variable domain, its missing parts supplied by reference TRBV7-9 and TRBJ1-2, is DTGVSQNPRHKITKRGQNVTFRCDPISEHNRLYWYRQTLGQGPEFLTYFQNEAQLEKSRLLSDRFSAERPKGSFSTLEIQRTEQGDSAMYLCASSLDPGLNYGYTFGSGTRLTVV.

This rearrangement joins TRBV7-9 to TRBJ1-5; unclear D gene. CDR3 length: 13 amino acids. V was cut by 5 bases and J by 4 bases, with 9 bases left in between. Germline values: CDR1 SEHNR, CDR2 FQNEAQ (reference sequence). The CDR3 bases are TGTGCCAGCAGCCCCGACACTAATCAGCCCCAGCATTTT. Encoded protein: CASSPDTNQPQHF. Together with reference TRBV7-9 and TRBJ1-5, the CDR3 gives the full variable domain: DTGVSQNPRHKITKRGQNVTFRCDPISEHNRLYWYRQTLGQGPEFLTYFQNEAQLEKSRLLSDRFSAERPKGSFSTLEIQRTEQGDSAMYLCASSPDTNQPQHFGDGTRLSIL.